The 18 T cell receptor beta chains given below trace back to one sample, sequenced in a study of post-analysis software for immune sequencing data. General observations from the study: Compared with controls, patients had more of about 5 TRBV segments, including TRBV5-6, TRBV5-1 and TRBV20-1.

cDNA libraries for TCR beta contained unique molecular identifiers. From the PCR reads, TCRdb called clonotypes with MiXCR, one entry per CDR3 protein. In the table there are some 890,000 distinct CDR3 sequences, approximately 57% of which are singletons. No cognate antigen is known for these TCRs. The sequenced material came from blood. These TCRs come from a girl aged 10 to 17 with multiple sclerosis.

The rearrangement uses TRBV7-6 and TRBJ2-3, with 7 nucleotides matching TRBD2. Germline CDR1 and CDR2: SGHVS and FNYEAQ. Losses at the gene ends were 0 bases for V and 4 bases for J; bases not matched to a gene: 10. The CDR3 extends over 17 amino acids. This chain's CDR3 is CASSLAPTIGRPDTQYF. The CDR3 DNA follows: TGTGCCAGCAGCTTAGCCCCGACAATCGGGAGGCCAGATACGCAGTATTTT.

This clonotype has only a few counts. This rearrangement joins TRBV9 to TRBJ2-7; weak D call: TRBD1 (5 bases). Germline V gene sequence: CDR1 SGDLS, CDR2 YYNGEE. The CDR3 sequence is 15 residues long. V lost 2 bases and J lost 3, with 15 bases in between. This CDR3 reads CASSVRSDSFYEQYF. CDR3 nucleotides: TGTGCCAGCAGCGTTCGTTCTGACAGCTTCTACGAGCAGTACTTC.

This clonotype was found a few times. The chain has TRBV7-2 and TRBJ1-1, with a weak D call TRBD1 (5 bases). V was pared by 3 bases and J by 5 bases, with 10 bases between. Germline-derived CDR1 and CDR2 are SGHTA and FQGNSA. This CDR3 region has 13 residues. The CDR3, as DNA: TGTGCCAGCAGCTTGGGGGGTTTGACTGAAGCTTTCTTT. Protein sequence: CASSLGGLTEAFF.

In its sample, this clonotype was seen once. The V call is TRBV9, the J call TRBJ2-3; TRBD2 agrees at 10 bases. V gave up 2 bases and J gave up 3 bases; unmatched junction bases: 12. The CDR3 consists of 18 residues. Germline CDR1 is SGDLS and CDR2 is YYNGEE. CDR3 sequence: CASSVGSSGGFWTDTQYF. In nucleotides, the CDR3 is TGTGCCAGCAGCGTGGGTTCTAGCGGGGGATTTTGGACAGATACGCAGTATTTT.

Only a few counts were recorded for this clonotype. The chain is built from TRBV29-1 and TRBJ2-7; D is perhaps TRBD1 (6 bases). The CDR3 spans 12 residues. Trimming removed 7 bases at V and 4 bases at J, with 14 bases between. Germline V CDR1 and CDR2: SQVTM, ANQGSEA. CDR3 sequence reads: CSAKGTPYEQYF. CDR3 in DNA: TGCAGCGCAAAGGGGACACCGTACGAGCAGTACTTC.

In its sample, this clonotype was seen a few times. The rearrangement joins TRBV20-1 to TRBJ2-7; D is unclear. The CDR3 has 12 amino acids. Trimming shortened V by 2 bases and J by 7 bases, and 12 bases separated the two germline ends. Per the germline V gene, CDR1 is DFQATT and CDR2 is SNEGSKA (reference sequence). The DNA for the CDR3 is TGCAGTGCTAGACAAGGGATGTGGGAGCAGTACTTC. This translates into CSARQGMWEQYF.

A few counts support this clonotype. The J gene is TRBJ2-1, the V gene TRBV4-1, with D possibly TRBD1 on 5 matching bases. This CDR3 is built from 18 residues. Looked up from germline, CDR1 is MGHRA and CDR2 is YSYEKL. V lost 4 bases, J lost 0 bases, and 19 bases lay in between. The CDR3 DNA follows: TGCGCCAGCAGCCCTCGCGGCACAGGCGAGAGCTCCTACAATGAGCAGTTCTTC. Amino acid sequence: CASSPRGTGESSYNEQFF.

V and J are TRBV5-1 and TRBJ2-7, with D perhaps TRBD1 (6 bases). The germline V and J ends were trimmed by 4 bases and 3 bases, with 14 bases remaining between them. CDR1 SGHRS and CDR2 YFSETQ come from the germline V gene. CDR3 length equals 14 residues. CDR3 sequence: CASSTDSAVYEQYF. The CDR3 DNA is TGCGCCAGCAGCACGGACAGTGCAGTCTACGAGCAGTACTTC.

V gene TRBV12-3 or TRBV12-4 combines with J gene TRBJ2-7; possible D gene TRBD2, 6 bases. V lost 6 bases and J lost 0, with 12 bases in between. The CDR3 loop spans 14 amino acids. The CDR3 bases are TGTGCCAGCAGCAGGGTGGGACTCTCCTACGAGCAGTACTTC. Translated: CASSRVGLSYEQYF.

The V call is TRBV12-3 or TRBV12-4, the J call TRBJ2-1, with D perhaps matching TRBD2 (6 bases). V lost 8 bases and J 9 bases, leaving 20 bases between the germline ends. CDR3 size: 14 residues. The DNA of the CDR3 is TGTGCCAGCTGGGCGGGACTCGCCAAAAGTGAGCAGTTCTTC. Translated: CASWAGLAKSEQFF.

This rearrangement joins TRBV15 to TRBJ2-5; 12 bases are a match to TRBD2. The CDR3 is 18 residues long. Germline V lookup: CDR1 LNHNV, CDR2 YYDKDF (reference sequence). After removal of 0 bases from V and 5 bases from J, the junction contained 10 bases not matched to a gene. The CDR3 region has the DNA TGTGCCACCAGCAGAGATAGGACTAGCGGGGTTCTGAGGGAGACCCAGTACTTC. Amino acids: CATSRDRTSGVLRETQYF.

This clonotype was seen more than once but under ten times. The chain is built from TRBV29-1 and TRBJ2-1; 10 bases agree with TRBD2. Germline lookup yields CDR1 SQVTM and CDR2 ANQGSEA. The CDR3 has 13 residues. The V gene end was trimmed by 4 bases and the J gene end by 7 bases; junction bases not matched to a gene: 4. This chain's CDR3 is CSVGSGGANEQFF. As DNA, the CDR3 is TGCAGCGTTGGGAGCGGGGGGGCAAATGAGCAGTTCTTC.

The V call is TRBV10-3, the J call TRBJ2-3; perhaps TRBD1 as D (5 bases). This CDR3 is built from 16 residues. V lost 3 bases to trimming and J lost 7 bases, with 20 bases between them. Germline CDR1 is ENHRY and CDR2 is SYGVKD. The CDR3 DNA is TGTGCCATCAGTGACCCCCGGCAGGGCTTCATAAATACGCAGTATTTT. It is translated as CAISDPRQGFINTQYF.

The V gene is TRBV12-5, the J gene TRBJ2-1, with a weak D call TRBD1 (6 bases). V was clipped by 0 bases and J by 15 bases, with 15 bases between them. Germline V lookup: CDR1 LGHNT, CDR2 FRNRAP. The CDR3 length is 13 residues. The DNA of the CDR3 is TGTGCTAGTGGTTTGGTAGACGGCGGCAGGGGGTTCTTC. Its protein product is CASGLVDGGRGFF.

This clonotype was observed a handful of times. The chain has TRBV5-1 and TRBJ2-7; D is possibly TRBD1 or TRBD2 (6 bases each). The germline CDR1 and CDR2 sequences are SGHRS and YFSETQ. The CDR3 is 14 residues long. The V gene lost 4 bases and the J gene lost 2 bases, with 13 bases spanning the gap. Here the CDR3 DNA reads TGCGCCAGCAGCGATGAGGGGGGCCCCTACGAGCAGTACTTC. This codes for CASSDEGGPYEQYF.

This clonotype was detected only a few times. The rearrangement links TRBV11-2 to TRBJ2-5, with unresolved D. The J call may be mistaken, given a closer DNA end match to TRBJ2-7. The length of the CDR3 is 12 residues. Germline CDR1 reads SGHAT; CDR2 reads FQNNGV. CDR3 nucleotides: TGTGCCAGCAGCTTAGTGGTGGTCGAGCAGTACTTC. Translating it yields CASSLVVVEQYF.

This clonotype was detected only a few times. In DNA, the CDR3 is TGTGCCAGCAGCATAGGACTTACCTCCTACGAGCAGTACTTC. It is translated as CASSIGLTSYEQYF. The chain recombines TRBV7-9 with TRBJ2-7, with D perhaps matching TRBD2 (5 bases). The CDR3 consists of 14 residues. The germline CDR1 and CDR2 sequences are SEHNR and FQNEAQ (reference sequence). The germline V and J ends were trimmed by 5 bases and 0 bases, with 11 bases remaining between them.

The chain is built from TRBV29-1 and TRBJ2-5, with no clear D. This CDR3 region has 13 residues. V was clipped by 2 bases and J by 5 bases, with 12 bases between them. Germline V gene lookup returns CDR1 SQVTM and CDR2 ANQGSEA. The CDR3 DNA reads TGCAGCGTTGAAAAGGGCCACGGGGAGACCCAGTACTTC. Protein: CSVEKGHGETQYF.